This T cell receptor (beta chain) was captured by sequencing in a study of T cell responses to AZD1222 COVID-19 vaccine. Findings and caveats of the study: Donor demographics were predominantly white British with a female majority; clonal diversity may be underestimated. Dominant at 160-218 and 743-854, vaccine-associated CD4 TCRs also spanned spike.

Clones were read by immunoSEQ multiplex PCR, and TCRdb kept only the in-frame ones, dropping some. This table has fewer than 150,000 clones, roughly nine tenths appearing once. A word on this clone: What it binds is not known.

V dropped 3 bases and J dropped 0 bases, with 6 bases sitting between them. The CDR3 has 14 amino acids. CDR1 and CDR2 (germline): SGHTA, FQGNSA. Both about-4-week and about-12-week second-dose recipients were combined. The specimen comprised peripheral blood, sampled 28 days after the second AZD1222 dose. The chain combines TRBV7-2 with TRBJ1-5; D unresolved. This receptor was obtained from an adult who received the AZD1222 COVID-19 vaccine. Here the CDR3 DNA reads TGTGCCAGCAGCTTGTCCCATAGCAATCAGCCCCAGCATTTT. Translating it yields CASSLSHSNQPQHF.